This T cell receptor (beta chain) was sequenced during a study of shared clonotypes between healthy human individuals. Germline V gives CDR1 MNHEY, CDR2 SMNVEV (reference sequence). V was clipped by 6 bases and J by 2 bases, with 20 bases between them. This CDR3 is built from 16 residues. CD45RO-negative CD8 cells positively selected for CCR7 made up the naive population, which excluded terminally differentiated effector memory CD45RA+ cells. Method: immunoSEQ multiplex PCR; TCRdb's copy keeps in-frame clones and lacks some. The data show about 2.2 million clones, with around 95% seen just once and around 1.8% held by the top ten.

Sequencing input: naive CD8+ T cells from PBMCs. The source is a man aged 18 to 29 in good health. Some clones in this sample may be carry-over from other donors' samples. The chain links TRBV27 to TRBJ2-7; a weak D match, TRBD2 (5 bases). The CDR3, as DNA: TGTGCCAGCAGCTCGTACACCCTAGCCGCGCCCTACGAGCAGTACTTC. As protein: CASSSYTLAAPYEQYF.